The rows below give T cell receptor beta chains drawn from one sample of a study of post-analysis software for immune sequencing data. TCRdb re-called the PCR reads with MiXCR, one entry per CDR3 protein. Of about 400,000 distinct CDR3 sequences in the sample, 30% to 45% were seen once. Material for sequencing was blood. These TCRs come from a girl aged 10-17 years with multiple sclerosis. The CDR3 runs from the conserved cysteine through the conserved F or W. Each record gives: D gene, clone size, V gene, J gene, CDR3 DNA, CDR3 protein. A D gene is named only where the DNA matches it firmly. The listing skips clone size in some rows; elsewhere it reads once, few, many or a size class.

D: TRBD2; size: few; V: TRBV5-1; J: TRBJ2-1; DNA: TGCGCCAGCGGACTAGCGGGGTCCTGGGATGAGCAGTTCTTC; CDR3: CASGLAGSWDEQFF
D: TRBD2; size: few; V: TRBV5-1; J: TRBJ2-3; DNA: TGCGCCAGCAGCTTGACTAGCGGGACAGATACGCAGTATTTT; CDR3: CASSLTSGTDTQYF
D: -; size: -; V: TRBV20-1; J: TRBJ1-5; DNA: TGCAGTGCTTCCCAGATTCCCGGCCAAGAGCATCAGCCCCAGCATTTT; CDR3: CSASQIPGQEHQPQHF
D: -; size: -; V: TRBV6-2/TRBV6-3; J: TRBJ2-7; DNA: TGTGCCAGCAGGGCCGGGAATTCTCCCTACGAGCAGTACTTC; CDR3: CASRAGNSPYEQYF
D: TRBD1; size: -; V: TRBV25-1; J: TRBJ1-4; DNA: TGTGCCAGCAGTTACCAGGGGGAAGAAAAACTGTTTTTT; CDR3: CASSYQGEEKLFF
D: -; size: -; V: TRBV20-1; J: TRBJ1-4; DNA: TGCAGTGCTAGGGCAGGGGTGGGAGAAAAACTGTTTTTT; CDR3: CSARAGVGEKLFF
D: TRBD1; size: few; V: TRBV20-1; J: TRBJ2-1; DNA: TGCAGTGCTTTCGCCGGGACAGCCAACTACAATGAGCAGTTCTTC; CDR3: CSAFAGTANYNEQFF
D: -; size: few; V: TRBV29-1; J: TRBJ2-7; DNA: TGCAGCGTTCAGGGCCTACCCTACGAGCAGTACTTC; CDR3: CSVQGLPYEQYF
D: -; size: -; V: TRBV30; J: TRBJ2-5; DNA: TGTGCCTGGAGTGTTGGTAGTCAAGAGACCCAGTACTTC; CDR3: CAWSVGSQETQYF
D: -; size: -; V: TRBV7-3; J: TRBJ1-2; DNA: TGTGCCGGCAGCTTACCGGTAACTTCCTCCAGCCTACTCGACAAGAATGGCTACACCTTC; CDR3: CAGSLPVTSSSLLDKNGYTF
D: -; size: -; V: TRBV10-3; J: TRBJ1-5; DNA: TGTGCCATCAGTGAAACGGGAGTACGTGGGCCCCCGCATTTT; CDR3: CAISETGVRGPPHF
D: TRBD1; size: -; V: TRBV6-5; J: TRBJ2-7; DNA: TGTGCCAGCAGTTATGCCGGGACAGGACCTTCCTACGAGCAGTACTTC; CDR3: CASSYAGTGPSYEQYF
D: -; size: -; V: TRBV5-5; J: TRBJ1-5; DNA: TGTGCCAGCAGCTCGGACGGGGGCTCCAATCAGCCCCAGCATTTT; CDR3: CASSSDGGSNQPQHF
D: TRBD2; size: -; V: TRBV7-9; J: TRBJ2-1; DNA: TGTGTCAGCAGCTTTTCGCTAGCGGGGACCCACTCCTACAATGAGCAGTTCTTC; CDR3: CVSSFSLAGTHSYNEQFF
D: -; size: -; V: TRBV10-1; J: TRBJ2-3; DNA: TGCGCCAGCAGTGGTGGAGGGGGCTGGCCCGGCACAGATACGCAGTATTTT; CDR3: CASSGGGGWPGTDTQYF
D: -; size: few; V: TRBV18; J: TRBJ2-1; DNA: TGTGCCAGCTCACCCCGAGGGAAGAGCGGCTACAATGAGCAGTTCTTC; CDR3: CASSPRGKSGYNEQFF
D: -; size: -; V: TRBV12-3/TRBV12-4; J: TRBJ2-7; DNA: TGTGCCAGCAGTTCAATCGGCAGGCTACCCTACGAGCAGTACTTC; CDR3: CASSSIGRLPYEQYF
D: -; size: -; V: TRBV20-1; J: TRBJ2-3; DNA: TGCAGTGCTAGGGCAGTATCTGACCAGGATACGCAGTATTTT; CDR3: CSARAVSDQDTQYF
D: -; size: -; V: TRBV5-5; J: TRBJ2-7; DNA: TGTGCCAGCAGCCCTATCAGGGGGGAGCCCTACGAGCAGTACTTC; CDR3: CASSPIRGEPYEQYF
D: -; size: few; V: TRBV12-3/TRBV12-4; J: TRBJ2-7; DNA: TGTGCCAGCAGACGAGGGGGGAGCTCCTACGAGCAGTACTTC; CDR3: CASRRGGSSYEQYF
D: TRBD2; size: -; V: TRBV20-1; J: TRBJ2-3; DNA: TGCAGTGCTAGAGATCCTTTGCGGGGGGCCGGCCCTAGCACAGATACGCAGTATTTT; CDR3: CSARDPLRGAGPSTDTQYF
D: -; size: -; V: TRBV11-3; J: TRBJ1-1; DNA: TGTGCCAGCAGCTTAGCATCGCATGGGGGGCGGACTGAAGCTTTCTTT; CDR3: CASSLASHGGRTEAFF
D: TRBD1; size: few; V: TRBV7-2; J: TRBJ2-5; DNA: TGTGCCAGCAGCCCGCGGACAGGGGGCGATGGGGAGACCCAGTACTTC; CDR3: CASSPRTGGDGETQYF
D: -; size: few; V: TRBV7-9; J: TRBJ2-7; DNA: TGTGCCAGCAGCTTTATTACAGGGTCTTACGAGCAGTACTTC; CDR3: CASSFITGSYEQYF
D: TRBD2; size: few; V: TRBV7-2; J: TRBJ2-1; DNA: TGTGCCAGCAGCGCCGACTTAGCGGGCTACAATGAGCAGTTCTTC; CDR3: CASSADLAGYNEQFF
D: -; size: -; V: TRBV12-3/TRBV12-4; J: TRBJ1-5; DNA: TGTGCCAGCAGTTTTCGGACCTTTAGCCCCCAGCATTTT; CDR3: CASSFRTFSPQHF
D: -; size: -; V: TRBV6-2/TRBV6-3; J: TRBJ1-2; DNA: TGTGCCAGCACCATGAACCCAGCTGGGGGATATGGCTACACCTTC; CDR3: CASTMNPAGGYGYTF
D: -; size: few; V: TRBV11-2; J: TRBJ2-1; DNA: TGTGCCAGCAGCTTAGGCCGCAGGGAGCACTACAATGAGCAGTTCTTC; CDR3: CASSLGRREHYNEQFF
D: -; size: -; V: TRBV20-1; J: TRBJ2-7; DNA: TGCAGTGCGGGGGGCAGGCTAAGCTCCTACGAGCAGTACTTC; CDR3: CSAGGRLSSYEQYF
D: -; size: once; V: TRBV5-1; J: TRBJ2-3; DNA: TGCGCCAGCAGCTTGGACGCCACCAGTGCGCAGTATTTT; CDR3: CASSLDATSAQYF
D: -; size: -; V: TRBV18; J: TRBJ2-7; DNA: TGTGCCAGCTCACCACCTATCGGAGGGAACTCCTACGAGCAGTACTTC; CDR3: CASSPPIGGNSYEQYF
D: TRBD2; size: -; V: TRBV5-6; J: TRBJ2-7; DNA: TGTGCCAGCAGCGATTCGGGGGGATGGTACGAGCAGTACTTC; CDR3: CASSDSGGWYEQYF
D: -; size: -; V: TRBV4-2; J: TRBJ2-5; DNA: TGTGCCAGCAGCCAAGATTGGACAGCCAAGTACCAAGAGACCCAGTACTTC; CDR3: CASSQDWTAKYQETQYF
D: TRBD2; size: -; V: TRBV20-1; J: TRBJ2-1; DNA: TGCAGTGCCCTACTAGCGGGGGGGCTTCAGGAGCAGTTCTTC; CDR3: CSALLAGGLQEQFF
D: -; size: -; V: TRBV6-2/TRBV6-3; J: TRBJ2-6; DNA: TGTGCCAGCAGTTCCGCGGCAGGGGACTCTGGGGCCAACGTCCTGACTTTC; CDR3: CASSSAAGDSGANVLTF
D: -; size: -; V: TRBV28; J: TRBJ2-3; DNA: TGTGCCAGCAGTTTCTCCTTAGGGGGGGAGACCGAAGATACGCAGTATTTT; CDR3: CASSFSLGGETEDTQYF
D: TRBD2; size: -; V: TRBV7-2; J: TRBJ2-3; DNA: TGTGCCAGCAGCTTCCGGGACTACCGTGGTACGCAGTATTTT; CDR3: CASSFRDYRGTQYF
D: -; size: -; V: TRBV6-2/TRBV6-3; J: TRBJ1-5; DNA: TGTGCCACGAGGTGGGGTTTTGATCAGCCCCAGCATTTT; CDR3: CATRWGFDQPQHF
D: -; size: -; V: TRBV18; J: TRBJ2-7; DNA: TGTGCCAGCTCACAGGTGGCAGCACATCACGAGCAGTACTTC; CDR3: CASSQVAAHHEQYF
D: -; size: -; V: TRBV6-1; J: TRBJ1-5; DNA: TGTGCCAGCAGGCGTGATTCTGGTCCTCAGCCCCAGCATTTT; CDR3: CASRRDSGPQPQHF
D: -; size: -; V: TRBV5-1; J: TRBJ2-3; DNA: TGCGCCAGCAGTCCTTTCGGCACAGATACGCAGTATTTT; CDR3: CASSPFGTDTQYF
D: -; size: few; V: TRBV6-1; J: TRBJ1-2; DNA: TGTGCCAGCAGCCCTGAAGTTAACTATGGCTACACCTTC; CDR3: CASSPEVNYGYTF
D: TRBD1; size: once; V: TRBV6-6; J: TRBJ2-7; DNA: TGTGCCAGCAGTTCCCGACAGGGGGCTGGTTACGAGCAGTACTTC; CDR3: CASSSRQGAGYEQYF
D: TRBD2; size: many; V: TRBV29-1; J: TRBJ2-1; DNA: TGCAGCGTTGTCGTAGCGGGGGGACAGGAGCAGTTCTTC; CDR3: CSVVVAGGQEQFF
D: -; size: many; V: TRBV15; J: TRBJ2-5; DNA: TGTGCCACCAGCGGTCAGGCTGGAGAGACCCAGTACTTC; CDR3: CATSGQAGETQYF
D: -; size: -; V: TRBV12-3/TRBV12-4; J: TRBJ2-7; DNA: TGTGCCAGCAGTTTCCGACAGGCGAGGGAGCAGTACTTC; CDR3: CASSFRQAREQYF